Below, 16 T cell receptor beta chains from the same sample are listed, as sequenced in a study of identical twins. Each CDR3 protein is one row after TCRdb ran MiXCR on the 5' RACE reads. The table lists approximately 700,000 distinct CDR3 sequences, approximately 6% of them singletons. The sequenced sample was naive T cells sorted from blood. All receptors come from a young man in good health.

This clonotype has ten or more counts. The genes are TRBV7-9 and TRBJ2-1, with TRBD2 matching over 8 bases. Germline lookup yields CDR1 SEHNR and CDR2 FQNEAQ (reference sequence). V lost 7 bases and J lost 0; bases outside the gene matches: 5. The CDR3 runs 15 residues. The CDR3 DNA follows: TGTGCCAGCACCACCGGGACTAGCTCCTACAATGAGCAGTTCTTC. Its protein product is CASTTGTSSYNEQFF.

The table lists this clonotype with a few counts. The CDR3 nucleotides read TGTGCCAGCAGCTCAACCCCTGGACAGGGGGCGAGGCTCTACAATGAGCAGTTCTTC. It encodes CASSSTPGQGARLYNEQFF. The gene calls are TRBV5-4 and TRBJ2-1; 11 bases fit TRBD1. The V and J ends lost 3 bases and 3 bases, in that order; junction bases with no gene match: 14. The CDR3 contains 19 residues. In germline, CDR1 is SGHNT, CDR2 YYREEE (reference sequence).

The V call is TRBV7-2, the J call TRBJ1-5; possible D gene TRBD1, 5 bases. CDR3 length: 17 amino acids. CDR1 and CDR2 (germline): SGHTA, FQGNSA. V lost 5 bases to trimming and J lost 1 base, with 18 bases between them. Here the CDR3 reads CASSLLSPGPSNQPQHF. The CDR3 DNA is TGTGCCAGCAGCCTTCTGAGCCCGGGGCCGAGCAATCAGCCCCAGCATTTT. Variable domain in full (rest from reference TRBV7-2 and TRBJ1-5): GAGVSQSPSNKVTEKGKDVELRCDPISGHTALYWYRQSLGQGLEFLIYFQGNSAPDKSGLPSDRFSAERTGGSVSTLTIQRTQQEDSAVYLCASSLLSPGPSNQPQHFGDGTRLSIL.

As concerns this clonotype: A clone one base away is much larger, so this may be a read error. This likely comes from a read error, as the CDR3 has no conserved phenylalanine or tryptophan at its end. The chain employs TRBV14 and TRBJ2-3; 9 bases are shared with TRBD2. Germline trimming cut 0 bases from V and 2 bases from J; bases unmatched to any gene: 12. The germline gives CDR1 SGHDN, CDR2 FVKESK. The CDR3 has 19 amino acids. CDR3 bases: TGTGCCAGCAGCCAAGATGGTACTCGACTAGCGGCAATCACAGATACGCAGTATTCT. It specifies CASSQDGTRLAAITDTQYS.

This clonotype was observed many times. The chain is built from TRBV4-2 and TRBJ2-1; TRBD1 matches 11 bases. The CDR3 spans 16 residues. The V segment lost 5 bases and the J segment 8 bases; nucleotides outside the gene matches: 11. Germline V gives CDR1 LGHNA, CDR2 YNFKEQ. The CDR3 DNA reads as TGTGCCAGCAGCGCGCCCCCGGGACAGGGGGGCCATGAGCAGTTCTTC. Amino acids: CASSAPPGQGGHEQFF.

This clonotype was observed a few times. The chain recombines TRBV20-1 with TRBJ1-5, with D tentatively TRBD1 (6 bases). Trimming left V 4 bases short and J 6 bases short, with 19 bases between. This CDR3 region has 15 residues. Germline assignment: CDR1 DFQATT and CDR2 SNEGSKA (reference sequence). CDR3 protein: CSAKLGDGTRQPQHF. DNA for the CDR3: TGCAGTGCTAAACTGGGGGACGGGACACGTCAGCCCCAGCATTTT.

This clonotype showed up many times. The V gene is TRBV6-2 or TRBV6-3, the J gene TRBJ2-2; 14 bases are a match to TRBD2. The CDR3 totals 20 residues. With 6 bases clipped from V and 7 bases from J, the junction kept 19 bases outside the gene matches. Germline CDR1 MNHEY, CDR2 SVGEGT. CDR3 DNA: TGTGCCAGCAGACGCCCCATATCCCGGACTAGCGGGAGGATGATCGGGGAGCTGTTTTTT. Its translation: CASRRPISRTSGRMIGELFF.

This clonotype turned up a few times. The chain links TRBV4-2 to TRBJ2-7; 8 bases are a match to TRBD2. Germline V CDR1 and CDR2: LGHNA, YNFKEQ. The trim removed 0 bases at V and 1 base at J, leaving 5 bases unmatched. CDR3 size: 16 residues. The CDR3 nucleotides read TGTGCCAGCAGCCAAGAGGTAGCGGGACTATCCTACGAGCAGTACTTC. Its protein product is CASSQEVAGLSYEQYF.

This clonotype was counted ten times or more. The chain joins TRBV20-1 to TRBJ1-5; D is unclear. The germline V gene encodes CDR1 DFQATT and CDR2 SNEGSKA (reference sequence). The CDR3 has 18 residues. The V end lost 4 bases, the J end lost 2 bases, and 24 bases lay between the germline ends. CDR3 loop: CSATPLGIAGSGNQPQHF. CDR3 bases: TGCAGTGCTACCCCACTGGGGATAGCGGGCTCTGGCAATCAGCCCCAGCATTTT.

On this clonotype itself: With a much larger clone just one base away, this may be a read error. The chain employs TRBV12-3 or TRBV12-4 and TRBJ2-7, with D unclear. The CDR3 extends over 12 amino acids. V lost 8 bases and J 3 bases, leaving 11 bases between the germline ends. CDR3 residues: CASGQGLYEQYV. The CDR3 nucleotides read TGTGCCAGCGGTCAAGGGCTCTACGAGCAGTACGTC.

This clonotype was counted between two and nine times. V gene TRBV7-9 combines with J gene TRBJ2-5; 7 bases are a match to TRBD2. Germline CDR1 and CDR2: SEHNR and FQNEAQ (reference sequence). The CDR3 has 17 residues. The ends lost 1 base at V and 2 bases at J; junction bases unmatched: 10. In DNA, the CDR3 is TGTGCCAGCAGCTTAGATGGCGGGAGAGGGTCTCAAGAGACCCAGTACTTC. The encoded protein is CASSLDGGRGSQETQYF. Together with reference TRBV7-9 and TRBJ2-5, the CDR3 gives the full variable domain: DTGVSQNPRHKITKRGQNVTFRCDPISEHNRLYWYRQTLGQGPEFLTYFQNEAQLEKSRLLSDRFSAERPKGSFSTLEIQRTEQGDSAMYLCASSLDGGRGSQETQYFGPGTRLLVL.

The table lists this clonotype with many counts. V gene TRBV7-9 combines with J gene TRBJ2-1, with D tentatively TRBD2 (5 bases). The V gene's germline CDR1 is SEHNR and CDR2 FQNEAQ (reference sequence). Trimming removed 2 bases from V and 15 bases from J, with 14 bases in between. CDR3 length equals 12 residues. CDR3 sequence: CASSLIAVDWFF. DNA for the CDR3: TGTGCCAGCAGCTTAATCGCGGTGGACTGGTTCTTC.

This clonotype was recorded at least ten times. The chain couples TRBV9 to TRBJ2-1; D is perhaps TRBD2 (6 bases). V gave up 0 bases and J gave up 1 base, with 11 bases separating them. The length of the CDR3 is 16 residues. The germline V gene has CDR1 SGDLS and CDR2 YYNGEE. The CDR3 loop reads CASSVGIGRSYNEQFF. CDR3 bases: TGTGCCAGCAGCGTAGGGATAGGGAGGTCCTACAATGAGCAGTTCTTC.

V is TRBV7-2 and J is TRBJ2-1, with TRBD2 matching 13 bases. This CDR3 is 16 amino acids long. The V gene end was trimmed by 3 bases and the J gene end by 7 bases; junction bases not matched to a gene: 6. Germline CDR1 and CDR2: SGHTA and FQGNSA. CDR3 DNA: TGTGCCAGCAGCTTGGGGACTAGCGGGGTCGTGAATGAGCAGTTCTTC. Its translation is CASSLGTSGVVNEQFF.

This clonotype occurred many times. The chain is built from TRBV7-8 and TRBJ2-4, with TRBD1 as a possible D gene (6 bases). CDR1 and CDR2 (germline): SGHVS, FQNEAQ. This CDR3 comprises 15 residues. Trimming left V 5 bases short and J 1 base short, with 12 bases between. DNA of the CDR3: TGTGCCAGCAGCCAGGGGCGGGCGGCCAAAAACATTCAGTACTTC. As protein: CASSQGRAAKNIQYF.

The chain carries TRBV12-3 or TRBV12-4 and TRBJ2-2; D uncertain. Deletions cut 1 base from V and 6 bases from J, with 6 bases between. The CDR3 sequence is 13 residues long. DNA for the CDR3: TGTGCCAGCAGTTTAGAGCTATCCGGGGAGCTGTTTTTT. Protein product: CASSLELSGELFF.